The rows below give T cell receptor beta chains drawn from one sample of a study of T cell repertoires in ileal Crohn's disease. This table comes from immunoSEQ multiplex PCR, and its TCRdb copy is limited to in-frame clones, with some not included. The data hold a few thousand clones, with around 91% observed a single time. Sequenced material: CD4+ T cells sorted from the ileum. The receptors shown here come from an adult with Crohn's disease. CDR3s include the opening cysteine and the closing phenylalanine or tryptophan. A D gene is named only where the DNA matches it firmly.

v_gene: TRBV5-8; j_gene: TRBJ2-7; d_gene: .; CDR3nt: TGTGCCAGCAGCTTGGTCGGTGGGCAGTACTTC; CDR3aa: CASSLVGGQYF
v_gene: TRBV4-2; j_gene: TRBJ1-5; d_gene: TRBD1; CDR3nt: TGTGCCAGCAGCCAATCTCAACAGGGGCAGGATACCTATAGCAATCAGCCCCAGCATTTT; CDR3aa: CASSQSQQGQDTYSNQPQHF
v_gene: TRBV7-2; j_gene: TRBJ1-1; d_gene: TRBD1; CDR3nt: TGTGCCACCGGACAGGGGGCCAACACTGAAGCTTTCTTT; CDR3aa: CATGQGANTEAFF
v_gene: TRBV7-9; j_gene: TRBJ2-3; d_gene: TRBD2; CDR3nt: TGTGCCAGCAGCAGTAGCGGGGCCCGCACAGATACGCAGTATTTT; CDR3aa: CASSSSGARTDTQYF
v_gene: TRBV28; j_gene: TRBJ1-2; d_gene: TRBD1; CDR3nt: TGTGCCAGCAGTTTGGGACAGGGTTTCTATGGCTACACCTTC; CDR3aa: CASSLGQGFYGYTF
v_gene: TRBV19; j_gene: TRBJ2-7; d_gene: TRBD1; CDR3nt: TGTGCCAGTAGTATAGTTTGGGGGGCAGGGGGCAACGAGCAGTACTTC; CDR3aa: CASSIVWGAGGNEQYF
v_gene: TRBV28; j_gene: TRBJ2-2; d_gene: .; CDR3nt: TGTGCCAGCATTCAGGGGAACACCGGGGAGCTGTTTTTT; CDR3aa: CASIQGNTGELFF
v_gene: TRBV25-1; j_gene: TRBJ1-2; d_gene: .; CDR3nt: TGTGCCAGCAGTGGGTATCGTTCCACAGTTGGCTACACCTTC; CDR3aa: CASSGYRSTVGYTF
v_gene: TRBV29-1; j_gene: TRBJ2-1; d_gene: TRBD1; CDR3nt: TGCAGCGTTGAACGTGGACAGGGCACCTACAATGAGCAGTTCTTC; CDR3aa: CSVERGQGTYNEQFF
v_gene: TRBV4-2; j_gene: TRBJ2-1; d_gene: .; CDR3nt: TGTGCCAGCAGCCAAGATCTTGCGGGAAGCAGGGCCTACAATGAGCAGTTCTTC; CDR3aa: CASSQDLAGSRAYNEQFF
v_gene: TRBV19; j_gene: TRBJ1-3; d_gene: .; CDR3nt: TGTGCCAGTACCCCTCCTTCGCCCTACTCTGGAAACACCATATATTTT; CDR3aa: CASTPPSPYSGNTIYF
v_gene: TRBV7-2; j_gene: TRBJ2-2; d_gene: TRBD2; CDR3nt: TGTGCCAGCAGCTTAGTGGGTAGCGGGAGTACCGGGGAGCTGTTTTTT; CDR3aa: CASSLVGSGSTGELFF